The TCR beta chain under discussion was sequenced for a study of CD8 T cells in Susac syndrome (dated by TCRdb to about 2019). Regarding the study in general: Whether CD8+ T cell activation and differentiation in Susac syndrome was antigen driven was tested using repertoire sequencing. CD8+ T cell repertoire clonality was compared between about a dozen healthy donors, approximately 14 Susac syndrome patients and around 16 multiple sclerosis patients. Broader findings and caveats from the paper: The TCR sequencing and HLA analysis was acknowledged to have included a relatively small number of individuals.

V is pared back by 3 bases and J by 5 bases, with 33 bases lying between the germline termini. Spanning cysteine to phenylalanine, the CDR3 consists of 21 amino acids. Solely the CDR3 DNA is kept, with 63 bases framed from the first base. High-throughput TCR beta sequencing profiled peripheral blood CD8+ and CD4+ T cells from healthy donors, Susac syndrome patients and multiple sclerosis patients. Healthy donors were included as age- and sex-matched controls. Bulk CD8+ and CD4+ T cells were purified by magnetic negative isolation, while CD8+ TEMRA cells were enriched using FACS. Blood was drawn into EDTA tubes, processed within 24 hours, and PBMCs were isolated by density gradient centrifugation. PBMCs intended for TCR sequencing were cryopreserved in liquid nitrogen and thawed later in a water bath at 37 degrees C. The sorted or isolated CD4+, CD8+ and CD8+ TEMRA cells had a purity of 90% or higher.

RNA was extracted with the RNeasy kit and roughly 0.45 to 1 ug was reverse transcribed using random hexamers. The immunoSEQ multiplex PCR assay, which covers 54 Vbeta and 13 Jbeta segments, was used to amplify TCR beta CDR3 regions. Bias from PCR amplification was corrected by using a synthetic template baseline for primer optimization and for computational correction. The original methods were these. Reads were annotated to V, D and J genes according to IMGT and were analyzed with immunoSEQ Analyzer, with only productive sequences retained. Clonality was calculated as one minus the Shannon entropy normalized by log2 of the number of productive unique sequences. For each patient and control, public and private clones were evaluated among the 100 most prevalent clones. Clones were defined as Susac-specific when absent from the healthy and MS cohorts, from some 1,100 published viral clones and from other ImmuneACCESS disease sequences. TCRdb redid the processing of the public reads, applying fastp at Q25 and MiXCR, and retained in-frame beta chains. Rows merge per CDR3 protein into single entries with the most common DNA and genes. Clone size and V and J calls follow TCRdb, not the original study. The sample yields about 19,000 distinct CDR3 sequences; roughly 95% were counted once. Clones ranked in the top ten supply less than 0.3% of the sample.

Remarks on this clonotype: This receptor's antigen is unknown. Base qualities were left out, and no much larger clone turns up one base away.

This sequence originates from a human donor in good health. This chain is built from TRBV12-3 or TRBV12-4 and TRBJ2-3; the D gene is perhaps TRBD1 or TRBD2, each of them matching over 7 bases. What was sequenced was CD8+ T cells from PBMCs. The bases are TGTGCCAGCAGTTTTTATCCAGCGGGGCCCGTTTTAGGGGGCCGGGGAGATACGCAGTATTTT. Translated, this gives CASSFYPAGPVLGGRGDTQYF.